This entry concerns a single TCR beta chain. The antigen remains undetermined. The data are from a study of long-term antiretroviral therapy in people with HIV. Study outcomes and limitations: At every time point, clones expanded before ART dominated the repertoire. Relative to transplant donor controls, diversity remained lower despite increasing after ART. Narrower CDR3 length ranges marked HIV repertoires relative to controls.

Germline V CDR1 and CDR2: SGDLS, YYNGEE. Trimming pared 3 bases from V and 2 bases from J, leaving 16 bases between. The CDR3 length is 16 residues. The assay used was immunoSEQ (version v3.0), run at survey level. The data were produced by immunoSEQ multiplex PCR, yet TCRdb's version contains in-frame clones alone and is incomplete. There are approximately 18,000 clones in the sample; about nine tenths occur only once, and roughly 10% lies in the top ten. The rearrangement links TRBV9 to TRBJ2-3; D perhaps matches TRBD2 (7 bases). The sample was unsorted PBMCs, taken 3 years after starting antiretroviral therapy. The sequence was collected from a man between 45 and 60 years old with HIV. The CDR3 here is CASSEGSGGLTDTQYF. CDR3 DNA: TGTGCCAGCAGCGAGGGATCCGGGGGGCTCACAGATACGCAGTATTTT.